This TCR beta chain was captured by sequencing in a study of blood T cell repertoires in COVID-19. Study background: From T cells, B-cell-depleted T cells, or PBMCs came the material, which was cDNA or gDNA.

The V gene lost 9 bases and the J gene lost 6 bases, with 16 bases spanning the gap. The V gene's germline CDR1 is KGHSH and CDR2 LQKENI. The CDR3 runs 13 residues. Profiled with immunoSEQ multiplex PCR; TCRdb holds only in-frame clones, not every one. The sample has 31,000 or so clones, less than 90% seen once; the top ten hold approximately 24%. V and J are TRBV18 and TRBJ2-3; no clear D. The sequence was obtained from a human donor with active COVID-19. The donor label of this sample is uncertain. The source material was peripheral blood. The CDR3 DNA reads TGTGCCAGTTCTCCCAAGCGAGAGGATACGCAGTATTTT. Residues: CASSPKREDTQYF.